The T cell receptor (beta chain) under discussion was sequenced for a study of metastatic and nonmetastatic thyroid tumors. Study-wide context: Comparison of repertoires was carried out across blood and tumor or nodule tissue from malignant and benign thyroid patients.

Each patient went into thyroid surgery without having received any treatment. V lost 3 bases and J lost 5, with 7 bases in between. This CDR3 region has 12 residues. The V gene's germline CDR1 is SGHTA and CDR2 FQGTGA. Per the study methods: What underpinned the distant-metastasis classifier for papillary thyroid cancer was the set of CDR3 differences across clinicopathological groups. TCRdb reprocessed the PCR reads using MiXCR. TCRdb's processing, not the authors', yielded these V and J calls. The sample records over 11,000 clones, about 22% being singletons. Study outcomes and limitations: Within blood and tumor, benign nodules reportedly had significantly lower TCR beta diversity than malignant thyroid tumors did.

Comment on this clone: Antigen unknown.

The clonotype was recovered from a female donor with papillary thyroid cancer or a benign thyroid nodule (not recorded which). Some clones in this sample may be carry-over from other donors' samples. The genes are TRBV7-3 and TRBJ1-2; possibly TRBD1 for D (5 bases). The sample was blood. The CDR3: CASSFREYGYTF. The CDR3 bases are TGTGCCAGCAGCTTCAGGGAGTATGGCTACACCTTC. The full variable domain, its missing parts supplied by reference TRBV7-3 and TRBJ1-2, is GAGVSQTPSNKVTEKGKYVELRCDPISGHTALYWYRQSLGQGPEFLIYFQGTGAADDSGLPNDRFFAVRPEGSVSTLKIQRTERGDSAVYLCASSFREYGYTFGSGTRLTVV.